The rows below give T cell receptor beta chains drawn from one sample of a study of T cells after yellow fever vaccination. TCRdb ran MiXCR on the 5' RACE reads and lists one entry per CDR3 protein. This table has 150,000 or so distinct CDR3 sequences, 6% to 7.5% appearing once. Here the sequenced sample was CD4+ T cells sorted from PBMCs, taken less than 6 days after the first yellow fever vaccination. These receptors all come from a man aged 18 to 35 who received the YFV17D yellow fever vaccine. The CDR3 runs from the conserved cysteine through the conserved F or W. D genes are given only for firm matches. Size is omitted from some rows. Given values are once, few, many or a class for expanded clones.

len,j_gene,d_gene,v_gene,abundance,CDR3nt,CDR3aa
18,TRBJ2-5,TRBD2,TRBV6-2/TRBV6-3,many,TGTGCCAGCAGTTACCCCAAACCGGGACTAGCTATAAAAGAGACCCAGTACTTC,CASSYPKPGLAIKETQYF
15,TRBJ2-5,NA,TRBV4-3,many,TGCGCCAGCAGCCAAGATGGGGCCCGTGGGGAGACCCAGTACTTC,CASSQDGARGETQYF
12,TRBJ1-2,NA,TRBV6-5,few,TGTGCCAGCATCGACGGGACGAATGGCTACACCTTC,CASIDGTNGYTF
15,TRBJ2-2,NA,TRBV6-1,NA,TGTGCCAGCTCATCTGGCCGATTGAACACCGGGGAGCTGTTTTTT,CASSSGRLNTGELFF
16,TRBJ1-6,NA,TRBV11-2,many,TGTGCCAGCAGCCTCCGACCTAACTTAGGTAATTCACCCCTCCACTTT,CASSLRPNLGNSPLHF
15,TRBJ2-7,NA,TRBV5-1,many,TGCGCCAGCAGCTTGGCAAGGAGGGCCTCCTACGAGCAGTACTTC,CASSLARRASYEQYF
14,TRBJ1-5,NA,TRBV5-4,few,TGTGCCAGCAGCCTCGCAGGGGTCGCTCAGCCCCAGCATTTT,CASSLAGVAQPQHF
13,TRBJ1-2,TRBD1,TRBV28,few,TGTGCCACCTACAGGGGGACCAACTATGGCTACACCTTC,CATYRGTNYGYTF
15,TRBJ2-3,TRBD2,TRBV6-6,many,TGTGCCAGCAGTTACGTCAGCGGGGGGAGAGATACGCAGTATTTT,CASSYVSGGRDTQYF
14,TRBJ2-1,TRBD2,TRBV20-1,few,TGCAGTGCTTCTACGGGACTAGCTGACGGTGAGCAGTTCTTC,CSASTGLADGEQFF
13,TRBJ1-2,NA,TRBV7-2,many,TGTGCCAGCAGTTACGCAGGGAACTATGGCTACACCTTC,CASSYAGNYGYTF
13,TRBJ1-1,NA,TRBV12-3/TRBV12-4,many,TGTGCCAGCTCCCGCAGCCCGAACACTGAAGCTTTCTTT,CASSRSPNTEAFF
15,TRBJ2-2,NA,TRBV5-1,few,TGCGCCAGCAGGATTCGGGGGGCCAACACCGGGGAGCTGTTTTTT,CASRIRGANTGELFF
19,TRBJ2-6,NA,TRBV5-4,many,TGTGCCAGCAGCTTATCACCCCACCCTAGGGGGTCTGGGGCCAACGTCCTGACTTTC,CASSLSPHPRGSGANVLTF
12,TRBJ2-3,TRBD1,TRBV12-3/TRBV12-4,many,TGTGCCAGCTGTAACAGGGGAGATACGCAGTATTTT,CASCNRGDTQYF
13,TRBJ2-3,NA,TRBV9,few,TGTGCCAGCAGCGACAGAAACACAGATACGCAGTATTTT,CASSDRNTDTQYF
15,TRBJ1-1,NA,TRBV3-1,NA,TGTGCCAGCAGCCACCAAGGCAGGGGAAACACTGAAGCTTTCTTT,CASSHQGRGNTEAFF
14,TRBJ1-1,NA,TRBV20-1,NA,TGCAGTGCTTACCCCCCTGGCGGGAACACTGAAGCTTTCTTT,CSAYPPGGNTEAFF
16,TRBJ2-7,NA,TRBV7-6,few,TGTGCCAGCAGCCCAAGGGAAAGACAGTTTAGCCACGAGCAGTACTTC,CASSPRERQFSHEQYF
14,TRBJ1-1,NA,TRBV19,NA,TGTGCCAGTAGGGTACAGCTGTTAAACACTGAAGCTTTCTTT,CASRVQLLNTEAFF
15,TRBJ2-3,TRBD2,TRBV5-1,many,TGCGCCAGCAGCTGGGCGGACGGGGGGGCAGATACGCAGTATTTT,CASSWADGGADTQYF
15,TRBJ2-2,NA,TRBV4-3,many,TGCGCCAGCAGGCCGGACAGTTCGAACACCGGGGAGCTGTTTTTT,CASRPDSSNTGELFF
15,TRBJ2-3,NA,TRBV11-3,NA,TGTGCCAGCAGCTTAGATGGCCGGGGACGAGATACGCAGTATTTT,CASSLDGRGRDTQYF
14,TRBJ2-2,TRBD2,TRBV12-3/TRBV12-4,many,TGTGCCAGCGAGCGGGGTTCGAACACCGGGGAGCTGTTTTTT,CASERGSNTGELFF
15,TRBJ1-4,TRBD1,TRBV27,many,TGTGCCAGCAGCTTGACAGGGGGCCGCGGGGAAAAACTGTTTTTT,CASSLTGGRGEKLFF
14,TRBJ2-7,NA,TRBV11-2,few,TGTGCCAGCAGGCCTTACAGGGACGGGTACGAGCAGTACTTC,CASRPYRDGYEQYF
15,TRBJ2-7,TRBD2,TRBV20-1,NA,TGCAGTGCTCGCCCCCTGGCTAGCGGGATTTACGAGCAGTACTTC,CSARPLASGIYEQYF
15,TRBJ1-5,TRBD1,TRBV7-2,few,TGTGCCAGCAGCGCCCGGACAGGGTGGGGGCAGCCCCAGCATTTT,CASSARTGWGQPQHF
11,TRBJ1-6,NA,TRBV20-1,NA,TGCAGTGGACCCGATAATTCACCCCTCCACTTT,CSGPDNSPLHF
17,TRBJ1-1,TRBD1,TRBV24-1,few,TGTGCCACCAGTGACATTCCGGGACAGGGGGGAGGCACTGAAGCTTTCTTT,CATSDIPGQGGGTEAFF
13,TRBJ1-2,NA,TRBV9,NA,TGTGCCAGCAGCCCAACTGTTGTACCGGGCTACACCTTC,CASSPTVVPGYTF
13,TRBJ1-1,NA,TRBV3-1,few,TGTGCCAGCGGCTTTGGCAGGACAACTGAAGCTTTCTTT,CASGFGRTTEAFF
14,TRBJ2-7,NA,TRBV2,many,TGTGCCAGCAGTGATGTGGGGGCCGGCTTGAAGCAGTACTTC,CASSDVGAGLKQYF
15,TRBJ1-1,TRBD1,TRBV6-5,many,TGTGCCAGCAGTTCCCGGGTGACAGGGGGCACTGAAGCTTTCTTT,CASSSRVTGGTEAFF
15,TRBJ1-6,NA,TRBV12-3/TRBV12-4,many,TGTGCCAGCAGTTTAGAGGGGCCGGATAATTCACCCCTCCACTTT,CASSLEGPDNSPLHF
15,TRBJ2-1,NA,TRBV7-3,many,TGTGCCAGCAGCTCCCGGCAGGGCAGAATCAATGAGCAGTTCTTC,CASSSRQGRINEQFF
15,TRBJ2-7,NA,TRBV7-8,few,TGTGCCAGCAGCTTAGTTGTTGGCAACGGTATGGAGCAGTACTTC,CASSLVVGNGMEQYF
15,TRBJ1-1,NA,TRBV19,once,TGTGCCAGTACCCGGGGGGAGGGCACTTCCACTGAAGCTTTCTTT,CASTRGEGTSTEAFF
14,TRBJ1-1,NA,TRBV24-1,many,TGTGCCACCAGGTTGGAGGTGATGAACACTGAAGCTTTCTTT,CATRLEVMNTEAFF
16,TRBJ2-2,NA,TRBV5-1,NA,TGCGCCAGCAGGAGGGGGGGATCCGCAAACACCGGGGAGCTGTTTTTT,CASRRGGSANTGELFF